A single sample gave rise to the 12 T cell receptor beta chains below, sequenced in a study of T cell repertoires in cytomegalovirus infection. These receptors have no identified antigens. MiXCR was run by TCRdb on the reads, yielding one entry per CDR3 protein. The repertoire consists of roughly 310,000 distinct CDR3 sequences, with 25% to 30% occurring once and the leading ten covering around 20%. Specimen: cultured PBMCs, collected from culture after CMV antigen stimulation. These receptors were collected from a human donor in good health (CMV status not recorded). Some clones in this sample may be carry-over from other donors' samples.

The chain recombines TRBV12-3 or TRBV12-4 with TRBJ1-2, with a weak D call TRBD1 (5 bases). Trimming removed 2 bases from V and 2 bases from J, with 12 bases in between. CDR3 size: 15 residues. CDR3 DNA sequence: TGTGCCAGCAGTTTAAGGCAGGGACCCAACTATGGCTACACCTTC. This encodes CASSLRQGPNYGYTF.

This clonotype was seen more than once but under ten times. The rearrangement uses TRBV12-3 or TRBV12-4 and TRBJ2-2; D call uncertain. Trimming left V 5 bases short and J 4 bases short, with 8 bases between. The CDR3 covers 13 residues. The CDR3 sequence is CASSAVSTGELFF. CDR3 coding DNA: TGTGCCAGCAGTGCCGTCTCCACCGGGGAGCTGTTTTTT.

V usage is TRBV6-1 and J usage is TRBJ2-1; D gene unclear. With 10 bases removed from V and 2 bases from J, the gap between germline ends came to 9 bases. Germline values: CDR1 MNHNS, CDR2 SASEGT. The CDR3 is made up of 12 amino acids. The chain's CDR3 is CATNGPYNEQFF. As DNA, the CDR3 is TGTGCCACCAACGGACCCTACAATGAGCAGTTCTTC.

This clonotype was detected only once. The V and J genes are TRBV7-3 and TRBJ2-1, with 8 bases matching TRBD2. This CDR3 spans 18 amino acids. Per germline, CDR1 SGHTA and CDR2 FQGTGA. V lost 5 bases to trimming and J lost 10 bases; unmatched junction nucleotides: 22. The CDR3 loop is CASSPLIPLAGSGVEQFF. The CDR3 bases are TGTGCCAGCAGCCCCCTAATCCCCTTAGCGGGGTCCGGGGTGGAGCAGTTCTTC.

V usage is TRBV6-6 and J usage is TRBJ2-3; D may be TRBD1 (6 bases). Germline-derived CDR1 and CDR2 are MNHNY and SVGAGI (reference sequence). With 4 bases removed from V and 3 bases from J, the gap between germline ends came to 17 bases. CDR3 size: 16 residues. CDR3 protein: CASSLRGTPRTDTQYF. The CDR3 DNA reads TGTGCCAGCAGTTTAAGGGGGACCCCACGAACAGATACGCAGTATTTT.

This clonotype was detected only a few times. This chain links TRBV7-9 with TRBJ2-5, with D tentatively TRBD2 (6 bases). From germline, CDR1 is SEHNR and CDR2 FQNEAQ (reference sequence). V shed 5 bases and J shed 5 bases, with 12 bases lying between them. There are 13 residues in the CDR3. The CDR3 region is CASSPSGVETQYF. The CDR3 nucleotides are TGTGCCAGCAGCCCCTCGGGAGTTGAGACCCAGTACTTC.

V usage is TRBV10-3 and J usage is TRBJ2-7; 9 positions agree with TRBD1. CDR1 ENHRY and CDR2 SYGVKD come from the germline V gene. Unmatched junction bases numbered 10, after V lost 2 bases and J lost 5 bases. This CDR3 is built from 16 residues. DNA of the CDR3: TGTGCCATCAGTGAGGGCCCGGGGACAGGGTCAAACGAGCAGTACTTC. Translation: CAISEGPGTGSNEQYF.

This clonotype has more than one count but fewer than ten. This chain uses TRBV12-3 or TRBV12-4 with TRBJ1-1; weak D call: TRBD1 (6 bases). This CDR3 contains 17 residues. Trimming stripped 6 bases from V and 6 bases from J, with 26 bases between. The CDR3 sequence is CASSPLGGSDVSAEAFF. The CDR3 nucleotides are TGTGCCAGCAGCCCCCTGGGGGGCAGTGATGTTAGTGCTGAAGCTTTCTTT.

The chain joins TRBV12-3 or TRBV12-4 to TRBJ1-5, with D possibly matching TRBD1 (6 bases). Trimming removed 7 bases at V and 5 bases at J, with 12 bases between. This CDR3 is 13 amino acids long. CDR3 in amino acids: CASTQGQYQPQHF. The CDR3 region has the DNA TGTGCCAGCACGCAGGGACAATATCAGCCCCAGCATTTT.

This clonotype was found a few times. The chain uses TRBV20-1 and TRBJ2-2, with 8 bases lining up with TRBD1. The length of the CDR3 is 14 residues. The germline V gene has CDR1 DFQATT and CDR2 SNEGSKA (reference sequence). V lost 2 bases, J lost 2 bases, and 1 base stayed unmatched. The DNA for the CDR3 is TGCAGTGCTAGACAGGGGGCTAACACCGGGGAGCTGTTTTTT. Translated, it gives CSARQGANTGELFF.

This clonotype was recorded once. The chain has TRBV28 and TRBJ2-4; 12 bases are a match to TRBD2. The ends lost 5 bases at V and 5 bases at J; junction bases unmatched: 7. Per the germline V gene, CDR1 is MDHEN and CDR2 is SYDVKM. This CDR3 contains 16 residues. The CDR3, as DNA: TGTGCCAGCAGTGGACTAGCGGGACGCCGGGAAAACATTCAGTACTTC. It encodes CASSGLAGRRENIQYF.

This chain links TRBV12-3 or TRBV12-4 with TRBJ2-1; D may be TRBD2 (6 bases). The CDR3 is 16 residues long. V was shortened by 6 bases and J by 7 bases, with 22 bases between the two germline ends. The CDR3, as DNA: TGTGCCAGCAGCCCCAGAGCGGGCGGGACGGGAAATGAGCAGTTCTTC. Residues: CASSPRAGGTGNEQFF.